The 15 T cell receptor beta chains below come from one sample, sequenced in a study of memory CD4+ T cells and cytomegalovirus serostatus. Clones were read by immunoSEQ multiplex PCR, and TCRdb kept only the in-frame ones, dropping some. The sample consists of approximately 52,000 clones, under 80% of them appearing once. Single viable CD3+CD4+CD8-CD45RO+ cells were sorted as the memory CD4+ T cells. Input material: memory CD4+ T cells from blood. The receptors stem from an adult in good health and CMV-seronegative.

This clone was seen only once. The V and J genes are TRBV30 and TRBJ1-2; 8 nucleotides match TRBD1. Trimming removed 1 base from V and 2 bases from J; junction bases left unmatched: 0. CDR1 is GTSNPN, CDR2 SVGIG, per germline (reference sequence). The CDR3 is made up of 13 amino acids. Written as DNA, the CDR3 is TGTGCCTGGAGTGGACAGGGGAACTATGGCTACACCTTC. Translating it yields CAWSGQGNYGYTF. The full variable domain, its missing parts supplied by reference TRBV30 and TRBJ1-2, is SQTIHQWPATLVQPVGSPLSLECTVEGTSNPNLYWYRQAAGRGLQLLFYSVGIGQISSEVPQNLSASRPQDRQFILSSKKLLLSDSGFYLCAWSGQGNYGYTFGSGTRLTVV.

The gene calls are TRBV7-5 and TRBJ1-6. TRBV7-5 is annotated as a pseudogene. This CDR3 comprises 12 residues. The CDR3 here is CASREGNSPLHF. The CDR3 nucleotides read TGTGCCAGCAGGGAGGGAAATTCACCCCTCCACTTT.

This clone was detected a few times. The chain links TRBV19 to TRBJ1-2, with TRBD1 matching over 8 bases. The germline V gene has CDR1 LNHDA and CDR2 SQIVND (reference sequence). Germline trimming cut 10 bases from V and 6 bases from J; bases unmatched to any gene: 10. The CDR3 is 13 residues long. CDR3 sequence: CATRGQGRNGYTF. The CDR3 DNA reads as TGTGCCACCCGAGGACAGGGTCGGAATGGCTACACCTTC. The full variable domain, with the rest looked up from reference TRBV19 and TRBJ1-2, is DGGITQSPKYLFRKEGQNVTLSCEQNLNHDAMYWYRQDPGQGLRLIYYSQIVNDFQKGDIAEGYSVSREKKESFPLTVTSAQKNPTAFYLCATRGQGRNGYTFGSGTRLTVV.

The rearrangement links TRBV6-6 to TRBJ2-7, with D possibly TRBD2 on 6 matching bases. Germline V gene data show CDR1 as MNHNY and CDR2 as SVGAGI (reference sequence). V lost 6 bases, J lost 7 bases, and 19 bases lay in between. This CDR3 has 14 residues. The CDR3: CASSPGGDAEEQYF. The CDR3 DNA reads as TGTGCCAGCAGCCCCGGCGGGGACGCAGAGGAGCAGTACTTC.

This clone occurred once. V usage is TRBV27 and J usage is TRBJ1-5; TRBD1 aligns across 7 bases. Germline V gene sequence: CDR1 MNHEY, CDR2 SMNVEV (reference sequence). V lost 5 bases and J lost 3; bases outside the gene matches: 10. The CDR3 contains 16 residues. In nucleotides, the CDR3 is TGTGCCAGCAGTATCCGACAGGGTATGGTCAATCAGCCCCAGCATTTT. Translated, it gives CASSIRQGMVNQPQHF.

V usage is TRBV5-4 and J usage is TRBJ1-2; a weak D match, TRBD1 (5 bases). Trimming stripped 3 bases from V and 4 bases from J, with 13 bases between. The germline gives CDR1 SGHNT, CDR2 YYREEE (reference sequence). The CDR3 is 14 residues long. CDR3: CASSSPGGGYGYTF. DNA of the CDR3: TGTGCCAGCAGCTCCCCCGGGGGGGGCTATGGCTACACCTTC. The full variable domain, in which reference TRBV5-4 and TRBJ1-2 provide the parts outside the CDR3, is ETGVTQSPTHLIKTRGQQVTLRCSSQSGHNTVSWYQQALGQGPQFIFQYYREEENGRGNFPPRFSGLQFPNYSSELNVNALELDDSALYLCASSSPGGGYGYTFGSGTRLTVV.

This rearrangement joins TRBV18 to TRBJ2-4; D is possibly TRBD2 (5 bases). The CDR3 is 15 residues long. Germline CDR1 is KGHSH and CDR2 is LQKENI. The germline V and J ends were trimmed by 3 bases and 0 bases, with 9 bases remaining between them. In nucleotides, the CDR3 is TGTGCCAGCTCACCCGGAGGCTTAGCCAAAAACATTCAGTACTTC. This encodes CASSPGGLAKNIQYF.

The chain links TRBV5-4 to TRBJ2-5; 7 bases map to TRBD1. Germline-derived CDR1 and CDR2 are SGHNT and YYREEE (reference sequence). The V and J ends lost 5 bases and 8 bases, in that order; junction bases with no gene match: 15. The CDR3 contains 15 residues. CDR3 residues: CASRANRQGTSTQYF. In DNA, the CDR3 is TGTGCCAGCAGGGCCAACCGACAGGGAACGAGCACCCAGTACTTC.

V is TRBV19 and J is TRBJ1-4; perhaps TRBD1 as D (6 bases). CDR3 length: 11 residues. Trimming took off 6 bases at V and 8 bases at J, with 7 bases between the two ends. Germline CDR1 LNHDA, CDR2 SQIVND (reference sequence). CDR3: CASRGQEKLFF. CDR3 in DNA: TGTGCCAGTAGAGGACAGGAAAAACTGTTTTTT.

This clone was recorded only once. The chain has TRBV5-1 and TRBJ2-7; TRBD1 aligns across 11 bases. This CDR3 is built from 17 residues. Germline CDR1 is SGHRS and CDR2 is YFSETQ. The V segment lost 3 bases and the J segment 5 bases; nucleotides outside the gene matches: 13. CDR3 amino acids: CASSSTGQGASRNEQYF. In nucleotides, the CDR3 is TGCGCCAGCAGCTCGACAGGACAGGGGGCATCGAGGAACGAGCAGTACTTC.

CDR3 DNA sequence: TGTGCCAGCGCGAGGGGCACTACCCAAGAGACCCAGTACTTC. Protein sequence: CASARGTTQETQYF. V usage is TRBV6-1 and J usage is TRBJ2-5; D may be TRBD1 or TRBD2 (5 bases each). Trimming cost V 8 bases and J 1 base, with 14 bases left between them. CDR1 is MNHNS, CDR2 SASEGT, per germline. The CDR3 extends over 14 amino acids.

The rearrangement links TRBV2 to TRBJ1-2; no clear D gene. The V end was cut by 1 base, the J end by 7 bases, with 16 bases between. The CDR3 is 15 amino acids. The germline gives CDR1 SNHLY, CDR2 FYNNEI. In nucleotides, the CDR3 is TGTGCCAGCAGTGAAGATCCCACGGGGTGGAGTGGCTACACCTTC. It yields the protein CASSEDPTGWSGYTF.

The J gene is TRBJ2-5, the V gene TRBV7-8; D might be TRBD2 (5 bases). The CDR3 consists of 14 residues. The germline CDR1 and CDR2 sequences are SGHVS and FQNEAQ. Between the trimmed V and J ends, which lost 1 base and 6 bases, there was a span of 12 bases. The CDR3 DNA reads as TGTGCCAGCAGCTTAGATCCTAGCCGTAAGACCCAGTACTTC. Amino acids: CASSLDPSRKTQYF.

The chain uses TRBV11-3 and TRBJ2-7; D is perhaps TRBD2 (6 bases). The germline CDR1 and CDR2 sequences are SGHNT and YENEEA. The CDR3 spans 15 residues. Trimming took 4 bases from V and 1 from J, leaving 14 bases between them. The CDR3 reads CASSSGAGSSYEQYF. In nucleotides, the CDR3 is TGTGCCAGCAGCTCCGGGGCGGGGAGTTCCTACGAGCAGTACTTC.

The V call is TRBV2, the J call TRBJ2-7; perhaps TRBD2 as D (5 bases). The CDR3 covers 11 residues. The ends were cut back, 6 bases at V and 6 bases at J, with 9 bases in the middle. Looked up from germline, CDR1 is SNHLY and CDR2 is FYNNEI. In DNA form, the CDR3 reads TGTGCCAGCAGCCAACGGGGCGAGCAGTACTTC. Its translation is CASSQRGEQYF.